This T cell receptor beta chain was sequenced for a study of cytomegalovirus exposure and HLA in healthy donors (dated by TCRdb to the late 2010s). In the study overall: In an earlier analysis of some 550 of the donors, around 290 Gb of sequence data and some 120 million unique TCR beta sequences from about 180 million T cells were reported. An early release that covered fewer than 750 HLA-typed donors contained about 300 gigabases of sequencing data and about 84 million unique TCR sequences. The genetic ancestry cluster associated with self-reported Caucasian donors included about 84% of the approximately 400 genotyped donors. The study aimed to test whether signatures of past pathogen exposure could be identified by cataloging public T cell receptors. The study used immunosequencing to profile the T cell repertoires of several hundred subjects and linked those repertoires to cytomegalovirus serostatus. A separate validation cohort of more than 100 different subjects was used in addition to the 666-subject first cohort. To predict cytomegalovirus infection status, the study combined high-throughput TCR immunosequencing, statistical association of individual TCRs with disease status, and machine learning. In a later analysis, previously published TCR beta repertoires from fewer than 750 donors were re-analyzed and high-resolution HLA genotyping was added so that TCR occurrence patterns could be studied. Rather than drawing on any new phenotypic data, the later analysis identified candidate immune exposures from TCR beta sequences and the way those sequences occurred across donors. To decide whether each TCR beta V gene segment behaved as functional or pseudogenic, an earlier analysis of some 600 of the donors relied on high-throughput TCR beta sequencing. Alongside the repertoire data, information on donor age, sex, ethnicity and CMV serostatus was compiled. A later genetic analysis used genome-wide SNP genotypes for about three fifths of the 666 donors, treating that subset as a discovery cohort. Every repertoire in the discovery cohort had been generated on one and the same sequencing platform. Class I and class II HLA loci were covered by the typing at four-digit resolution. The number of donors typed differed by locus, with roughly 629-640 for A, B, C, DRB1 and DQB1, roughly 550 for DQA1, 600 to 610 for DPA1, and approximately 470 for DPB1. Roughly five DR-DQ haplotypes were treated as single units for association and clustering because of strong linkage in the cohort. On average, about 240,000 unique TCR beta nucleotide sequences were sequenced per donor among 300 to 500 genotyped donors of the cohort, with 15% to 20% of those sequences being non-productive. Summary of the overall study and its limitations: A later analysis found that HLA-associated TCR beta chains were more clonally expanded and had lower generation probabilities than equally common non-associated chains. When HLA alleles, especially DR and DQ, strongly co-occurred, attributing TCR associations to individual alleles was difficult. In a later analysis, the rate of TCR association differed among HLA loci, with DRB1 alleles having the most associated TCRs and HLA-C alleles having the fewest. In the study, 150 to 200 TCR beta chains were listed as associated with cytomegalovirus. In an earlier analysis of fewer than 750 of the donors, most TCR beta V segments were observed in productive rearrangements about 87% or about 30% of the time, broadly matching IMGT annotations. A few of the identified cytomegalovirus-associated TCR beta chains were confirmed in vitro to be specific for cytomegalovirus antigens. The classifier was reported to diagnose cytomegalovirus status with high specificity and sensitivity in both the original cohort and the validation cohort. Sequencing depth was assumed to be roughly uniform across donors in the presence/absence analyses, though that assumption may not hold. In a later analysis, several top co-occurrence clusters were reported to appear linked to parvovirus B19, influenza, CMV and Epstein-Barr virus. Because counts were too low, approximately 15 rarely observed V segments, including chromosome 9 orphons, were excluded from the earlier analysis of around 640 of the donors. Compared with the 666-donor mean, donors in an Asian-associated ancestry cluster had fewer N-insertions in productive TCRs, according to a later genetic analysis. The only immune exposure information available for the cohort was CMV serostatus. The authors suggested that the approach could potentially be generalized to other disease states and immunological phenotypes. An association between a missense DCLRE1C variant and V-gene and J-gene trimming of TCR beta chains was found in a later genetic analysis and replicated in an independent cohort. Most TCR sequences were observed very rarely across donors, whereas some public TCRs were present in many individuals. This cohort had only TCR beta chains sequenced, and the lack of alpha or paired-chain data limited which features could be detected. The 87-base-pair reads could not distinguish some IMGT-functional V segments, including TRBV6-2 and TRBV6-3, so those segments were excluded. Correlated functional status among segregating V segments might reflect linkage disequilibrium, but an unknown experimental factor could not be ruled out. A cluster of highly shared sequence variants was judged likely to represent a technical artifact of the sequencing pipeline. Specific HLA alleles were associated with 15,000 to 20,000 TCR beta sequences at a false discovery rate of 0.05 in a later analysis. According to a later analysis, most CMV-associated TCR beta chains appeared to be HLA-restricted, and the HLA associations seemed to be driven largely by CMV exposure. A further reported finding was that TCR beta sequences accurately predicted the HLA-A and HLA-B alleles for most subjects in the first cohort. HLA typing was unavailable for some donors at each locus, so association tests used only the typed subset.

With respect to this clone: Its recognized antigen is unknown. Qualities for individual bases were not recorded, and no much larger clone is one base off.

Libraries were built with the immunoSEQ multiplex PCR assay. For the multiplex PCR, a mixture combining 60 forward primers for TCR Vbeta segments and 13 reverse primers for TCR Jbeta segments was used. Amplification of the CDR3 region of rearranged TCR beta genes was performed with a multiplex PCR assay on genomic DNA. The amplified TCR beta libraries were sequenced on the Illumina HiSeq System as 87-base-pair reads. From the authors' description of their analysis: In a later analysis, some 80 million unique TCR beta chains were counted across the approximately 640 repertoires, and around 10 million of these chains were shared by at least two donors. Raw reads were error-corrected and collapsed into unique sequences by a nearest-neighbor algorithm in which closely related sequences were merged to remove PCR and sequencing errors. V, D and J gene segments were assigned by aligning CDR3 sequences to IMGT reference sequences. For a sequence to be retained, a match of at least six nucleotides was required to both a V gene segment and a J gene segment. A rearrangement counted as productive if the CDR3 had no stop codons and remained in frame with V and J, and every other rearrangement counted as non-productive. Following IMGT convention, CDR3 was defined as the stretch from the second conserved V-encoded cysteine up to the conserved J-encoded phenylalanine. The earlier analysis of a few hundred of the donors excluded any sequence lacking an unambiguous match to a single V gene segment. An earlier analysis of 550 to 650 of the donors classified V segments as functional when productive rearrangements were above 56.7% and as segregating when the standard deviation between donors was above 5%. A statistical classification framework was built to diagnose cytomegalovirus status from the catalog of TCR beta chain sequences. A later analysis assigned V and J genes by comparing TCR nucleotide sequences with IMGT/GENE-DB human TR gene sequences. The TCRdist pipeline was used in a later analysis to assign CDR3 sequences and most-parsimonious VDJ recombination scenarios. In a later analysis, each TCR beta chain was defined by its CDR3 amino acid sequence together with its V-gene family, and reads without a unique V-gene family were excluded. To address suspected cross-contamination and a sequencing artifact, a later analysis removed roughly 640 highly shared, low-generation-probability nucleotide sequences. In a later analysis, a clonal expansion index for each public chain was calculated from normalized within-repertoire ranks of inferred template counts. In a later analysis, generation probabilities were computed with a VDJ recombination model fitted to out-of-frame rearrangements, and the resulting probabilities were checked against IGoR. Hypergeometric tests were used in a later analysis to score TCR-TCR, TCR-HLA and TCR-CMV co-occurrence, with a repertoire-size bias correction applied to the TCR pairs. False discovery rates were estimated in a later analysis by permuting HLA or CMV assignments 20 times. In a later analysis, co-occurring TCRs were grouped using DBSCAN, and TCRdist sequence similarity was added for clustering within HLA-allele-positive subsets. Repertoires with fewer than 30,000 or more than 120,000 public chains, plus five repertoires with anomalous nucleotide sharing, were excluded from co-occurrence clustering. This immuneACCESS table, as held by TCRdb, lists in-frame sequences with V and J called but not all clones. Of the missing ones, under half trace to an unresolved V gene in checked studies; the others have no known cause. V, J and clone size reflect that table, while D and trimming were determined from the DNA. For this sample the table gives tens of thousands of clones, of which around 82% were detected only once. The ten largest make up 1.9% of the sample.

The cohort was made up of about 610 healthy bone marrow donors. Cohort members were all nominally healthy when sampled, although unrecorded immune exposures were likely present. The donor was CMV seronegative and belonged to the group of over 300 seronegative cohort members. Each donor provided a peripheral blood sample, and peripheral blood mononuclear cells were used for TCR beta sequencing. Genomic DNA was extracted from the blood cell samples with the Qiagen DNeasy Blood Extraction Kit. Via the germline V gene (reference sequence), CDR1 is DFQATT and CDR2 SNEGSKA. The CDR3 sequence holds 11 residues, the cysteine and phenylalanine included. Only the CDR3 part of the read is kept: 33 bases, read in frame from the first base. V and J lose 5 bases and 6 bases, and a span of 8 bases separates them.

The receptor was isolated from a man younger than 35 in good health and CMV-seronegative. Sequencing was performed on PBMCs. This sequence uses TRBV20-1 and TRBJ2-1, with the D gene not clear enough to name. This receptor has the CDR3 CSAPYLNEQFF. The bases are TGCAGTGCTCCCTACCTCAATGAGCAGTTCTTC.